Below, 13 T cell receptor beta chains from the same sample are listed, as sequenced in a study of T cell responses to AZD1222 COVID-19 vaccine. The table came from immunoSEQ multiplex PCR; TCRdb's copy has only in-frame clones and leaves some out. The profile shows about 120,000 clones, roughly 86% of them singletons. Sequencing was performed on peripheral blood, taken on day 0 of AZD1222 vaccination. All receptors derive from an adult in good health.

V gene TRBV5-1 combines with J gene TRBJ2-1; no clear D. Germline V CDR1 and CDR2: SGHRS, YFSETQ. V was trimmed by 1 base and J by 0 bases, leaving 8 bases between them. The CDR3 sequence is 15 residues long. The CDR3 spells CASSLIESSYNEQFF. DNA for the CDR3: TGCGCCAGCAGCTTGATAGAGAGCTCCTACAATGAGCAGTTCTTC.

CDR3 loop: CASSIDRLGKLFF. Written as DNA, the CDR3 is TGTGCCAGTAGTATAGATCGCTTGGGAAAACTGTTTTTT. V and J are TRBV19 and TRBJ1-4, with D uncertain. CDR1 and CDR2 (germline): LNHDA, SQIVND (reference sequence). The ends were cut back, 0 bases at V and 10 bases at J, with 9 bases in the middle. The CDR3 totals 13 residues.

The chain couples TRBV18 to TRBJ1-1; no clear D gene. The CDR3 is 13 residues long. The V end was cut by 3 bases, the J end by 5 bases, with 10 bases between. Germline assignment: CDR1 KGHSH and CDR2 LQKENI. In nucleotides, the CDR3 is TGTGCCAGCTCACCGGGCGTGGAGACTGAAGCTTTCTTT. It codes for CASSPGVETEAFF.

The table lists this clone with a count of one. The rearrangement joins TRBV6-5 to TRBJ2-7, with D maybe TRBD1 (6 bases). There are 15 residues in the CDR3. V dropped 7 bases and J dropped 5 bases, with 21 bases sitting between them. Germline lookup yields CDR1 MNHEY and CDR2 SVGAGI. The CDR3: CASTKEWGRVDEQYF. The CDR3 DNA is TGTGCCAGCACCAAGGAGTGGGGGCGAGTGGACGAGCAGTACTTC.

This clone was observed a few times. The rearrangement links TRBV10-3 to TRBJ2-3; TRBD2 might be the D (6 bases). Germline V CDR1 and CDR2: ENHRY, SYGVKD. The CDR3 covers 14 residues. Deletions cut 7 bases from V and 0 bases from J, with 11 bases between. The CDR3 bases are TGTGCCATCACCGTAGCGGCTAGCACAGATACGCAGTATTTT. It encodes CAITVAASTDTQYF.

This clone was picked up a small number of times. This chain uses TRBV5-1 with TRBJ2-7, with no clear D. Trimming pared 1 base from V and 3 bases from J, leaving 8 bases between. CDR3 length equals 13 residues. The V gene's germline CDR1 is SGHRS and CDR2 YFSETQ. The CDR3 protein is CASSLTVLYEQYF. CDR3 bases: TGCGCCAGCAGCTTGACAGTTCTCTACGAGCAGTACTTC.

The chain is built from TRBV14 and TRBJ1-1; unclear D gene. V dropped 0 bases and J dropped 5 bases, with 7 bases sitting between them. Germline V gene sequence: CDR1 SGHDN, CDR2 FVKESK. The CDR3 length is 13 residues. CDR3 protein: CASSQERGTEAFF. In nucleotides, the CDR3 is TGTGCCAGCAGCCAAGAACGGGGAACTGAAGCTTTCTTT.

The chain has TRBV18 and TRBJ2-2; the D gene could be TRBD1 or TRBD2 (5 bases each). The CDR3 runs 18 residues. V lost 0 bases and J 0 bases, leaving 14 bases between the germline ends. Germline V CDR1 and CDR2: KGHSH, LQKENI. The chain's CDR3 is CASSPPGRPASNTGELFF. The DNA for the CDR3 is TGTGCCAGCTCACCACCGGGACGGCCAGCTTCGAACACCGGGGAGCTGTTTTTT.

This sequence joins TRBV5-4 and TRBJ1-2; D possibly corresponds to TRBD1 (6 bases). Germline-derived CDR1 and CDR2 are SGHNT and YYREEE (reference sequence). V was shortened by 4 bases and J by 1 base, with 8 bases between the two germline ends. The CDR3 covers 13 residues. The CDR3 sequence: CASSPDSNYGYTF. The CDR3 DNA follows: TGTGCCAGCAGCCCGGACAGTAACTATGGCTACACCTTC.

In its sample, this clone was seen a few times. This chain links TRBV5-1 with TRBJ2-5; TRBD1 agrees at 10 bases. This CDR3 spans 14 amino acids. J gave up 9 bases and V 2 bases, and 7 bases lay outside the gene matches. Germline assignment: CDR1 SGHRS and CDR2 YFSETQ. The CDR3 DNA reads TGCGCCAGCAGCTTCGGGACAGGGGTGGAGGCCCAGTACTTC. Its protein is CASSFGTGVEAQYF.

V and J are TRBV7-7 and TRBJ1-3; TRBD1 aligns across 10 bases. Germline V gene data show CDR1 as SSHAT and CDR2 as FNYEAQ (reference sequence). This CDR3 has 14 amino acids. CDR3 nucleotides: TGTGCTAGCCCGGGACAGGGGATCGGAAACACCATATATTTT. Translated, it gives CASPGQGIGNTIYF.

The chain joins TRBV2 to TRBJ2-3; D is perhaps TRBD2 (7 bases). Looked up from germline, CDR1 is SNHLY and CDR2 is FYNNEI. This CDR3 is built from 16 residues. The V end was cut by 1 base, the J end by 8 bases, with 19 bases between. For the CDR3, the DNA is TGTGCCAGCAGTGAAGTCGGGGGGCGCCGGTGGGGTACGCAGTATTTT. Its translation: CASSEVGGRRWGTQYF.

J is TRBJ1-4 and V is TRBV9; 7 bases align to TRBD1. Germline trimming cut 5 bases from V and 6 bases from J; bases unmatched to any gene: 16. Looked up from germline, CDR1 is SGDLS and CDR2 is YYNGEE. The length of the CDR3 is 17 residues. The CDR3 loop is CASSPQPRTGGYEKLFF. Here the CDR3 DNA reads TGTGCCAGCAGTCCCCAGCCTCGGACAGGAGGATATGAAAAACTGTTTTTT.